This entry is about one T cell receptor (beta chain). Its target is unknown. This specimen comes from a study of cytomegalovirus exposure and HLA in healthy donors. Turning to the study itself: Earlier work reported 117 million unique TCR beta sequences from 180 million or so T cells. The study's findings and limits: Most TCR sequences proved rare, with some public TCRs found in many donors. Some segments of the V type, notably TRBV6-2 and TRBV6-3, were excluded as indistinguishable.

All donors participated as healthy donors of bone marrow. V was trimmed by 2 bases and J by 5 bases, leaving 10 bases between them. Germline CDR1 is SEHNR and CDR2 is FQNEAQ (reference sequence). The CDR3 runs 13 residues. 13 Jbeta primers and 60 Vbeta primers were used for the PCR. Data came from immunoSEQ multiplex PCR; TCRdb stores just in-frame clones and leaves some out. The top ten clones hold around 4.1% of a sample with about 140,000 clones, about 79% of them seen once. Material: PBMCs. The J gene is TRBJ2-7, the V gene TRBV7-9; the D gene is possibly TRBD1 (5 bases). The sequence came from a man aged 40-55 years in good health and CMV-seropositive. CDR3: CASSLQGWHEQYF. DNA of the CDR3: TGTGCCAGCAGCTTACAGGGCTGGCACGAGCAGTACTTC.